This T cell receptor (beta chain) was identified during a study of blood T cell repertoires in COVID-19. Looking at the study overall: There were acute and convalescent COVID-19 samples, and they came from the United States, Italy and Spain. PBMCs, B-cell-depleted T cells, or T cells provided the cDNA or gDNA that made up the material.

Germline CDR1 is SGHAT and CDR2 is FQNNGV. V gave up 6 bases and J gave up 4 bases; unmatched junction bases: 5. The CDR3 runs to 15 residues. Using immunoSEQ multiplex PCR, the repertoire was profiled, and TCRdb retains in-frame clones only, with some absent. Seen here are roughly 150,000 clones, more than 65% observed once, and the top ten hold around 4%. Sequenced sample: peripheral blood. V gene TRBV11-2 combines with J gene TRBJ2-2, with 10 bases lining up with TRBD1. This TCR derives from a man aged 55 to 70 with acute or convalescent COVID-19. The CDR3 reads CASRVGQGSTGELFF. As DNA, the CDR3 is TGTGCCAGCAGAGTGGGACAGGGGAGCACCGGGGAGCTGTTTTTT.